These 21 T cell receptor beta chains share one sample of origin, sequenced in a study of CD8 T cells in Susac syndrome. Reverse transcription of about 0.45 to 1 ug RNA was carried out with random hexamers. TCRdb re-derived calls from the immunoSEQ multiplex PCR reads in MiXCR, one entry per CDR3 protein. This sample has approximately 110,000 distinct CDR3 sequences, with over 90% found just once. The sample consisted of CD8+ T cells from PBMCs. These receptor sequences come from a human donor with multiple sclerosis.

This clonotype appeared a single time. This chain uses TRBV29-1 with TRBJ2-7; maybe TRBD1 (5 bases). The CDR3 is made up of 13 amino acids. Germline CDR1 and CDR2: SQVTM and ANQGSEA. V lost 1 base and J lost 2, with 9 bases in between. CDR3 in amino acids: CSVEGVTAYEQYF. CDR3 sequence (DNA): TGCAGCGTTGAAGGGGTGACAGCCTACGAGCAGTACTTC.

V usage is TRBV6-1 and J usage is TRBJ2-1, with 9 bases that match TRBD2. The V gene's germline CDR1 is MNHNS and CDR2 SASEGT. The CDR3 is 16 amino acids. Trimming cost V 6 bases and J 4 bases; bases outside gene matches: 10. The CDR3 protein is CASSPPTSGRYNEQFF. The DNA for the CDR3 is TGTGCCAGCAGCCCCCCGACTAGCGGCAGGTACAATGAGCAGTTCTTC.

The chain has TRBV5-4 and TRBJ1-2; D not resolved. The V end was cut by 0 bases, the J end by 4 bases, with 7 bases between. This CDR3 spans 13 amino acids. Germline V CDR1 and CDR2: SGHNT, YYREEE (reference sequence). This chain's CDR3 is CASSLDIGYGYTF. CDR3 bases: TGTGCCAGCAGCTTGGACATTGGCTATGGCTACACCTTC. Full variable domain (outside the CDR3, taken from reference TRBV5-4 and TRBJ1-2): ETGVTQSPTHLIKTRGQQVTLRCSSQSGHNTVSWYQQALGQGPQFIFQYYREEENGRGNFPPRFSGLQFPNYSSELNVNALELDDSALYLCASSLDIGYGYTFGSGTRLTVV.

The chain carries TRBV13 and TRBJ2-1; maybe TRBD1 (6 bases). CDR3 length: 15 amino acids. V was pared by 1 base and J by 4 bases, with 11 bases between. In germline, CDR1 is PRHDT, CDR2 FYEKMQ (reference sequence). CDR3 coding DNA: TGTGCCAGCAGCTTAGAGGGACATTCTTACAATGAGCAGTTCTTC. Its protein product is CASSLEGHSYNEQFF.

CDR3 DNA sequence: TGCGCCAGCAGCTTGGAGGGGACGGGCGCAGGGGAAAAACTGTTTTTT. Its protein product is CASSLEGTGAGEKLFF. V gene TRBV5-1 combines with J gene TRBJ1-4, with D possibly matching TRBD1 (5 bases). The CDR3 is 16 amino acids. The germline V gene encodes CDR1 SGHRS and CDR2 YFSETQ. The germline V and J ends were trimmed by 0 bases and 8 bases, with 17 bases remaining between them.

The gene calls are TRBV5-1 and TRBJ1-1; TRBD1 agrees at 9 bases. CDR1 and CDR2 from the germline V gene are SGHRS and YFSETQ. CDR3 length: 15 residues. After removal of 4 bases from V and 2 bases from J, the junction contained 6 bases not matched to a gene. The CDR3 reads CASSPWTGENTEAFF. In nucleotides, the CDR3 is TGCGCCAGCAGCCCATGGACAGGGGAAAACACTGAAGCTTTCTTT. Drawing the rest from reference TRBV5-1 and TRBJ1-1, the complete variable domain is KAGVTQTPRYLIKTRGQQVTLSCSPISGHRSVSWYQQTPGQGLQFLFEYFSETQRNKGNFPGRFSGRQFSNSRSEMNVSTLELGDSALYLCASSPWTGENTEAFFGQGTRLTVV.

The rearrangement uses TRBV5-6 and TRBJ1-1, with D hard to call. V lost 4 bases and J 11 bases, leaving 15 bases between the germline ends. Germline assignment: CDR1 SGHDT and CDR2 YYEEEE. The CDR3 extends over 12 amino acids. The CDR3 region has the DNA TGTGCCAGCAGCCGGGGTGGTTCGGAGGCTTTCTTT. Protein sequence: CASSRGGSEAFF.

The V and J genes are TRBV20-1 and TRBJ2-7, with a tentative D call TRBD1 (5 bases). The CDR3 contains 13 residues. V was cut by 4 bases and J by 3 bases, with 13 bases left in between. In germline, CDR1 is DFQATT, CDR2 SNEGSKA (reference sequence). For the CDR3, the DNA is TGCAGTGCTACAGGGCCAGGGATCTACGAGCAGTACTTC. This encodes CSATGPGIYEQYF.

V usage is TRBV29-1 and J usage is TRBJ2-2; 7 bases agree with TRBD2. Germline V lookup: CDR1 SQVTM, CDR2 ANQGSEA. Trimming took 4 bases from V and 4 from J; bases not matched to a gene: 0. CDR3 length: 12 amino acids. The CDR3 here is CSVVAGTGELFF. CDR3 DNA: TGCAGCGTTGTAGCGGGCACCGGGGAGCTGTTTTTT.

CDR3 in amino acids: CASSLEAAAPSYNEQFF. The CDR3 nucleotides are TGCGCCAGCAGCTTGGAGGCAGCGGCTCCCTCCTACAATGAGCAGTTCTTC. The V gene is TRBV5-1, the J gene TRBJ2-1, with a tentative D call TRBD2 (5 bases). Trimming removed 0 bases at V and 0 bases at J, with 13 bases between. The germline V gene encodes CDR1 SGHRS and CDR2 YFSETQ. CDR3 size: 17 residues.

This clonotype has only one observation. The CDR3 loop is CSAPGVGGRGNEQFF. CDR3 nucleotide sequence: TGCAGCGCCCCGGGCGTCGGGGGCCGTGGCAATGAGCAGTTCTTC. The rearrangement links TRBV29-1 to TRBJ2-1, with D tentatively TRBD1 or TRBD2 (6 bases each). Germline V CDR1 and CDR2: SQVTM, ANQGSEA. The CDR3 contains 15 residues. Deletions cut 7 bases from V and 6 bases from J, with 22 bases between.

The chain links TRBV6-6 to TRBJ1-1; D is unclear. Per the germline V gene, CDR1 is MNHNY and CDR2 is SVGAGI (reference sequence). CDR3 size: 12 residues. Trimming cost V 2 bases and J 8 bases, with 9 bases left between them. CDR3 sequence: CASSYDGREAFF. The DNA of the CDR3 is TGTGCCAGCAGTTACGACGGACGGGAAGCTTTCTTT.

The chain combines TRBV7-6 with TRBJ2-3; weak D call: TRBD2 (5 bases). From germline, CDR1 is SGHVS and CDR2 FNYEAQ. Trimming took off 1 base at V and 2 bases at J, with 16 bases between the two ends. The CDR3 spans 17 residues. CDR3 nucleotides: TGTGCCAGCAGCTTAGATTCCGGGAATCGCCACACAGATACGCAGTATTTT. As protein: CASSLDSGNRHTDTQYF.

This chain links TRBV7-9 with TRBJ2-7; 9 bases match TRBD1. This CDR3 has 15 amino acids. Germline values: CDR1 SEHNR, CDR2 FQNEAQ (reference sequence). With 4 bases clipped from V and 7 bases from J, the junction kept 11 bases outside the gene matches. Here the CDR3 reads CASSSPGQGRLEQYF. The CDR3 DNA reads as TGTGCCAGCAGCTCTCCGGGACAGGGAAGGCTTGAGCAGTACTTC.

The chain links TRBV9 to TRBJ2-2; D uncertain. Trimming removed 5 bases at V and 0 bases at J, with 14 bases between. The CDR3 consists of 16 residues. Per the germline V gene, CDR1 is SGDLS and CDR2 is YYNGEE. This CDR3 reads CASSTAGHANTGELFF. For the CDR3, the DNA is TGTGCCAGCAGTACCGCCGGGCACGCGAACACCGGGGAGCTGTTTTTT.

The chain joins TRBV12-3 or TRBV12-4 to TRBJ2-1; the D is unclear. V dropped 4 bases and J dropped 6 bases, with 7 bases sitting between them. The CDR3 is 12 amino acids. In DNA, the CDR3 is TGTGCCAGCAGTTCCCATACCAATGAGCAGTTCTTC. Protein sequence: CASSSHTNEQFF.

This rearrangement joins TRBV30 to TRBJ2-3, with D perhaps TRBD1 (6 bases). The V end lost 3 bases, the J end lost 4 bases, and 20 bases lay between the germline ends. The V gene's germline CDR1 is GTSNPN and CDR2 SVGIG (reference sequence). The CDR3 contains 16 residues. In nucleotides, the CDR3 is TGTGCCTGGAGCGGATCGGGACACCCTCCGGCAGATACGCAGTATTTT. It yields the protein CAWSGSGHPPADTQYF.

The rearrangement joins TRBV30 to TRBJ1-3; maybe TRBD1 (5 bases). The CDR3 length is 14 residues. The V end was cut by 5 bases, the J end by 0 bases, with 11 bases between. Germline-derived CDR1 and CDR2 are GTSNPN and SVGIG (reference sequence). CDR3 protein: CAWARGDSGNTIYF. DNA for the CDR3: TGTGCCTGGGCCCGGGGGGACTCTGGAAACACCATATATTTT.

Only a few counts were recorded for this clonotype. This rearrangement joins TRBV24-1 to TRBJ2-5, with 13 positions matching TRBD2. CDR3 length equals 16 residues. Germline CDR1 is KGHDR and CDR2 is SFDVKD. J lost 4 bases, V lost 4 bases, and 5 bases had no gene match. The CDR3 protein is CATSEGLAGRGETQYF. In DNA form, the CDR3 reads TGTGCCACCAGTGAGGGACTAGCGGGGAGGGGAGAGACCCAGTACTTC.

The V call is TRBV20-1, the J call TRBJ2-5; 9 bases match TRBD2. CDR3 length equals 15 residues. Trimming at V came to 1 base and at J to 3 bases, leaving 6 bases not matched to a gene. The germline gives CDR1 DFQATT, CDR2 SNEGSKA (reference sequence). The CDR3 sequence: CSARVLAGDEETQYF. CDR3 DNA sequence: TGCAGTGCTAGAGTGTTAGCGGGAGATGAAGAGACCCAGTACTTC.

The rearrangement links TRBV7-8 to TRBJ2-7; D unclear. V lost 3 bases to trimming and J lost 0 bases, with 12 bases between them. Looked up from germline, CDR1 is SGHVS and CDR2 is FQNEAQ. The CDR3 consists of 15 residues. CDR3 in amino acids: CASSFISYDSYEQYF. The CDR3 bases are TGTGCCAGCAGCTTCATCTCCTACGACTCCTACGAGCAGTACTTC.